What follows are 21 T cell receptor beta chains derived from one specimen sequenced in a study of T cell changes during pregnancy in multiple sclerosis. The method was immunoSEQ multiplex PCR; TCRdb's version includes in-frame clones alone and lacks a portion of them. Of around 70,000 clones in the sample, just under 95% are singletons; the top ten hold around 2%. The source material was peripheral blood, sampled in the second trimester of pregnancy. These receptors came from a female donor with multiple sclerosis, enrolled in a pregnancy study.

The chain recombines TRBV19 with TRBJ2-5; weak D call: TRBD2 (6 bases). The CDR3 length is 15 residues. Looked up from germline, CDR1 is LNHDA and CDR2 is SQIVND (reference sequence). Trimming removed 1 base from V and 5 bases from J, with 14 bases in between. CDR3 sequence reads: CASSIAAGSYETQYF. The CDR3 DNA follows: TGTGCCAGTAGTATAGCAGCGGGCAGCTACGAGACCCAGTACTTC.

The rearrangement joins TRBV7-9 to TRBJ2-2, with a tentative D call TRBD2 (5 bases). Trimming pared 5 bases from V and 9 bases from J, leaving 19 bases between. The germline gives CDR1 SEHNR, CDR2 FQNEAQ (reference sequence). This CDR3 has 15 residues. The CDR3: CASSQDWMGERELFF. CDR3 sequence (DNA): TGTGCCAGCAGCCAGGACTGGATGGGTGAGAGGGAGCTGTTTTTT. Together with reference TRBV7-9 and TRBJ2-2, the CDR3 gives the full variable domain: DTGVSQNPRHKITKRGQNVTFRCDPISEHNRLYWYRQTLGQGPEFLTYFQNEAQLEKSRLLSDRFSAERPKGSFSTLEIQRTEQGDSAMYLCASSQDWMGERELFFGEGSRLTVL.

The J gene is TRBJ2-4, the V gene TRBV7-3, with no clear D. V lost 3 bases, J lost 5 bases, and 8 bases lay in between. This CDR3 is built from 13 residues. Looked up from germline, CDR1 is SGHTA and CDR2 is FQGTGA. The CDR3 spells CASSLYAENIQYF. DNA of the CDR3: TGTGCCAGCAGCTTGTATGCGGAAAACATTCAGTACTTC.

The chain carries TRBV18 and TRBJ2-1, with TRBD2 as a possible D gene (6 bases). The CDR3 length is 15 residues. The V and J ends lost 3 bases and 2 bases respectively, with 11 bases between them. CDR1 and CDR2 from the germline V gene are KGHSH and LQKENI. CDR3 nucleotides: TGTGCCAGCTCACCCTCCGGGGGAACCTACAATGAGCAGTTCTTC. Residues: CASSPSGGTYNEQFF. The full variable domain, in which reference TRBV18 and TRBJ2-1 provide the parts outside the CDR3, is NAGVMQNPRHLVRRRGQEARLRCSPMKGHSHVYWYRQLPEEGLKFMVYLQKENIIDESGMPKERFSAEFPKEGPSILRIQQVVRGDSAAYFCASSPSGGTYNEQFFGPGTRLTVL.

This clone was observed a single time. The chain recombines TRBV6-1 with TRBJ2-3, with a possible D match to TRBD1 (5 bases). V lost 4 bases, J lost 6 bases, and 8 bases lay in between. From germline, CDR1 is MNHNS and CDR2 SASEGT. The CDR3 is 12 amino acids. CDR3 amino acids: CASSVRGDTQYF. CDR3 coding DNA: TGTGCCAGCAGTGTAAGGGGTGATACGCAGTATTTT.

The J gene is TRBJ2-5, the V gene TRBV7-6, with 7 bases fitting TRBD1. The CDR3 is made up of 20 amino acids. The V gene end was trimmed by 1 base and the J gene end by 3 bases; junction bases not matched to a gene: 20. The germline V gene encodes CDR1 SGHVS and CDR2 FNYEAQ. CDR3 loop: CASSLVPSARAGGWEETQYF. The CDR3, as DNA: TGTGCCAGCAGCTTAGTACCTTCTGCTAGGGCAGGGGGTTGGGAAGAGACCCAGTACTTC.

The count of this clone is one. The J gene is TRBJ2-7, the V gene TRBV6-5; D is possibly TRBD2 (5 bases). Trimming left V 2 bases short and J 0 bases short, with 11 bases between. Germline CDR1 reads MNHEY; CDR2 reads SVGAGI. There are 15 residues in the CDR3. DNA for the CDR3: TGTGCCAGCAGTTACCCGTCCCGGGGCTCCTACGAGCAGTACTTC. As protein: CASSYPSRGSYEQYF.

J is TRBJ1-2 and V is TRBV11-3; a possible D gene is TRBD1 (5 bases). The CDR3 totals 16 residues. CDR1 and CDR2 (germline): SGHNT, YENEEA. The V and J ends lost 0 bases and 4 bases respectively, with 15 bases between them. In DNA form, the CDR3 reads TGTGCCAGCAGCTTAGAAATCCTCGGGGGAACCTATGGCTACACCTTC. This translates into CASSLEILGGTYGYTF.

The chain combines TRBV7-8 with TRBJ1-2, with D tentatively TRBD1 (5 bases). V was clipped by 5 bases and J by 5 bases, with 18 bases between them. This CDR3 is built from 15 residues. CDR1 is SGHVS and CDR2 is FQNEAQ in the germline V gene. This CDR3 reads CASSQGAPRGYGYTF. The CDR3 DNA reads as TGTGCCAGCAGCCAAGGGGCCCCCCGGGGGTATGGCTACACCTTC.

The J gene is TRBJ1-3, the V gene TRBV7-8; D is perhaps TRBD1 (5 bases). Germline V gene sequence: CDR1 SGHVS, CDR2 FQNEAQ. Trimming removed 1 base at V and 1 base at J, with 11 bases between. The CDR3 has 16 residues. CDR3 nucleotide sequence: TGTGCCAGCAGCTTAGTTTCAGGGCGGTCTGGAAACACCATATATTTT. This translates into CASSLVSGRSGNTIYF. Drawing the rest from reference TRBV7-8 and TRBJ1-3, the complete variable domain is GAGVSQSPRYKVAKRGQDVALRCDPISGHVSLFWYQQALGQGPEFLTYFQNEAQLDKSGLPSDRFFAERPEGSVSTLKIQRTQQEDSAVYLCASSLVSGRSGNTIYFGEGSWLTVV.

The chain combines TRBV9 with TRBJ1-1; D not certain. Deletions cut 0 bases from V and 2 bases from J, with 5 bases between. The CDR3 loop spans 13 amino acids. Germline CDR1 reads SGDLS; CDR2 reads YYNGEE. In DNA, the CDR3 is TGTGCCAGCAGCGTAGAACACAACACTGAAGCTTTCTTT. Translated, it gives CASSVEHNTEAFF.

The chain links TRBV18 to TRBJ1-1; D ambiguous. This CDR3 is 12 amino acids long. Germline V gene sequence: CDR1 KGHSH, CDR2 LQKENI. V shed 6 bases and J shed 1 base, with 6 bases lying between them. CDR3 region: CASSPGNTEAFF. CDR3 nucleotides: TGTGCCAGCTCTCCGGGGAACACTGAAGCTTTCTTT. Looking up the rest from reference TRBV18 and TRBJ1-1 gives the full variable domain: NAGVMQNPRHLVRRRGQEARLRCSPMKGHSHVYWYRQLPEEGLKFMVYLQKENIIDESGMPKERFSAEFPKEGPSILRIQQVVRGDSAAYFCASSPGNTEAFFGQGTRLTVV.

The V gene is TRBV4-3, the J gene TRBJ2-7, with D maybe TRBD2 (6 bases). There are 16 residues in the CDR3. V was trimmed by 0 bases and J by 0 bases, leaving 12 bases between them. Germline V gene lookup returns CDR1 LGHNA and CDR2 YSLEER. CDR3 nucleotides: TGCGCCAGCAGCCAAGAAACCCGGGGGAGCTCCTACGAGCAGTACTTC. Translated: CASSQETRGSSYEQYF.

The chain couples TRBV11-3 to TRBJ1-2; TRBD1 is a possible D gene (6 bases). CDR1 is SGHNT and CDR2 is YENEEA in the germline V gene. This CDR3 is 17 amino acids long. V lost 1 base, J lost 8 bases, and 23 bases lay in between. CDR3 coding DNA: TGTGCCAGCAGCTTAGTCGGCAGGGGCCTCAAGGAGGAGGGCTACACCTTC. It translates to CASSLVGRGLKEEGYTF.

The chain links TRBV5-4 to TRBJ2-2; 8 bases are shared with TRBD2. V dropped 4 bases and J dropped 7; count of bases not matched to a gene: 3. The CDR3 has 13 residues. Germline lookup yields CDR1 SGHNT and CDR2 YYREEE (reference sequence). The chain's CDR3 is CASSPGRDGELFF. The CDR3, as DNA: TGTGCCAGCAGCCCCGGGAGGGACGGGGAGCTGTTTTTT.

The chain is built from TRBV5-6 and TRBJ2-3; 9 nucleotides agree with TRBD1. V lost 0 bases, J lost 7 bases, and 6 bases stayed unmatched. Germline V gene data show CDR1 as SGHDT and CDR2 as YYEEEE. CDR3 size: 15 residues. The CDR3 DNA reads TGTGCCAGCAGCTTGGCAGGGACAGGGATACATACGCAGTATTTT. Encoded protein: CASSLAGTGIHTQYF.

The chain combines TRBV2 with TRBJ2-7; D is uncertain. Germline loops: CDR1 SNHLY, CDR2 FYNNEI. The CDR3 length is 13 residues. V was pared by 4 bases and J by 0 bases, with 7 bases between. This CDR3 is CASSVAVSYEQYF. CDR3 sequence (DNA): TGTGCCAGCAGTGTGGCGGTCTCCTACGAGCAGTACTTC. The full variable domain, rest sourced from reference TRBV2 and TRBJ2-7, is EPEVTQTPSHQVTQMGQEVILRCVPISNHLYFYWYRQILGQKVEFLVSFYNNEISEKSEIFDDQFSVERPDGSNFTLKIRSTKLEDSAMYFCASSVAVSYEQYFGPGTRLTVT.

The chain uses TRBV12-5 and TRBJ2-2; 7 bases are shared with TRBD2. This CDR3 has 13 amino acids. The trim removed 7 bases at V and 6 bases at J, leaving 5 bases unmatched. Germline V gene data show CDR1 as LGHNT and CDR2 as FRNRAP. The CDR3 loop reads CASVTAGAGELFF. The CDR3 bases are TGTGCTAGTGTTACCGCGGGGGCCGGGGAGCTGTTTTTT.

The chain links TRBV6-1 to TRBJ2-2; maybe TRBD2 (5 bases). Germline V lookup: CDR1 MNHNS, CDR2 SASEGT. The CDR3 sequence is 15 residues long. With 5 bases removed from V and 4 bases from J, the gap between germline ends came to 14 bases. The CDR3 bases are TGTGCCAGCAGTCCACGAGCGGAGAGCACCGGGGAGCTGTTTTTT. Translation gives CASSPRAESTGELFF.

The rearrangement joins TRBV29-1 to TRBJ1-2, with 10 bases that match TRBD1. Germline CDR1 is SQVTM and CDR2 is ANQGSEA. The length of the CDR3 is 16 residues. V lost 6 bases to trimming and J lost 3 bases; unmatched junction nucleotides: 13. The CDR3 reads CSVNSGTGDSYYGYTF. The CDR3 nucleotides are TGCAGCGTCAACTCCGGGACAGGGGATTCTTACTATGGCTACACCTTC.

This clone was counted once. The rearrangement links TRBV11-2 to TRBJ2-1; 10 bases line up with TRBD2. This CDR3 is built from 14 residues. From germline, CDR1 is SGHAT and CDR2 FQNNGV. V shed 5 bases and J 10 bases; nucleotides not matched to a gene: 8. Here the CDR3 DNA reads TGTGCCAGCAGCCCCCGCCTAGCGGGGGTGGAGCAGTTCTTC. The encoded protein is CASSPRLAGVEQFF.